A single sample is the source of the 28 T cell receptor beta chains below, sequenced in a study of vaccination effects on CD4 cells after COVID-19. For these TCRs, the target antigens are not known. Having been cultured for 10 days, the cells underwent CD4+ T cell isolation. The protocol was immunoSEQ multiplex PCR, while the TCRdb copy is restricted to in-frame clones and leaves out a portion. The table has tens of thousands of clones, around 80% seen once. The sequenced sample was CD4+ T cells from PBMCs cultured without peptide, obtained before COVID-19 vaccination. The receptor set was obtained from a human donor who received a COVID-19 vaccine.

J is TRBJ2-7 and V is TRBV2, with 9 nucleotides matching TRBD1. This CDR3 has 13 residues. Germline trimming cut 4 bases from V and 4 bases from J; bases unmatched to any gene: 2. The germline V gene encodes CDR1 SNHLY and CDR2 FYNNEI. CDR3 residues: CASSAGTGYEQYV. In nucleotides, the CDR3 is TGTGCCAGCAGTGCTGGGACAGGGTACGAGCAGTACGTC.

Here the CDR3 DNA reads TGTGCCAGCTCAACCGGGACAGGGAACACTGAAGCTTTCTTT. This codes for CASSTGTGNTEAFF. This chain uses TRBV18 with TRBJ1-1; the match to TRBD1 covers 8 bases. The CDR3 consists of 14 residues. The germline V gene encodes CDR1 KGHSH and CDR2 LQKENI. Trimming removed 5 bases from V and 1 base from J; junction bases left unmatched: 3.

V is TRBV10-3 and J is TRBJ2-5; 7 positions agree with TRBD1. V was pared by 4 bases and J by 5 bases, with 4 bases of the junction left unmatched. This CDR3 has 13 amino acids. Looked up from germline, CDR1 is ENHRY and CDR2 is SYGVKD. In DNA, the CDR3 is TGTGCCATCAGTGGCTTGACAGGGGAGACCCAGTACTTC. Amino acids: CAISGLTGETQYF.

The chain employs TRBV30 and TRBJ2-5; TRBD2 agrees at 8 bases. Germline CDR1 and CDR2: GTSNPN and SVGIG (reference sequence). The V and J ends lost 0 bases and 4 bases, in that order; junction bases with no gene match: 4. The CDR3 runs 14 residues. The CDR3 sequence: CAWSVGSGVETQYF. The CDR3 nucleotides read TGTGCCTGGAGTGTTGGTAGCGGGGTAGAGACCCAGTACTTC.

The chain joins TRBV6-6 to TRBJ1-5; TRBD1 is a possible D gene (5 bases). The germline V gene encodes CDR1 MNHNY and CDR2 SVGAGI (reference sequence). The length of the CDR3 is 15 residues. Trimming removed 6 bases from V and 2 bases from J, with 14 bases in between. In DNA form, the CDR3 reads TGTGCCAGCAGGGACACAGAGTTCCGCAATCAGCCCCAGCATTTT. Its protein product is CASRDTEFRNQPQHF.

J is TRBJ1-6 and V is TRBV6-5; D unresolved. CDR3 length equals 15 residues. Germline V CDR1 and CDR2: MNHEY, SVGAGI. V was trimmed by 2 bases and J by 3 bases, leaving 8 bases between them. DNA of the CDR3: TGTGCCAGCAGTTACGCGAGGATCTATAATTCACCCCTCCACTTT. The encoded protein is CASSYARIYNSPLHF.

This chain uses TRBV14 with TRBJ2-3; 11 bases align to TRBD2. Germline CDR1 reads SGHDN; CDR2 reads FVKESK. With 3 bases clipped from V and 0 bases from J, the junction kept 2 bases outside the gene matches. The CDR3 has 16 residues. CDR3 bases: TGTGCCAGCAGCCAGAGACTAGCGGGGAGCACAGATACGCAGTATTTT. Its protein product is CASSQRLAGSTDTQYF.

The V gene is TRBV2, the J gene TRBJ1-2, with 8 bases fitting TRBD1. After removal of 10 bases from V and 8 bases from J, the junction contained 15 bases not matched to a gene. Germline V gene lookup returns CDR1 SNHLY and CDR2 FYNNEI. The CDR3 consists of 14 residues. The CDR3 coding sequence is TGTGCCACGACAGGGGACTCGAGCTTAGGGGGCTACACCTTC. It translates to CATTGDSSLGGYTF.

The rearrangement links TRBV19 to TRBJ1-1; 8 positions agree with TRBD1. This CDR3 region has 17 residues. The germline V gene encodes CDR1 LNHDA and CDR2 SQIVND (reference sequence). Trimming cost V 2 bases and J 2 bases; bases outside gene matches: 10. The CDR3 reads CASSIRPGQARNTEAFF. CDR3 nucleotide sequence: TGTGCCAGTAGTATACGACCGGGACAGGCCCGTAACACTGAAGCTTTCTTT.

The chain recombines TRBV29-1 with TRBJ1-3, with D hard to call. V was pared by 4 bases and J by 4 bases, with 11 bases between. The germline gives CDR1 SQVTM, CDR2 ANQGSEA. The CDR3 consists of 13 residues. The CDR3 spells CSVVDRRGNTIYF. Written as DNA, the CDR3 is TGCAGCGTTGTAGATCGGAGGGGAAACACCATATATTTT.

J is TRBJ2-4 and V is TRBV5-1; either TRBD1 or TRBD2 may supply D (5 bases each). Germline values: CDR1 SGHRS, CDR2 YFSETQ. The ends were cut back, 4 bases at V and 4 bases at J, with 15 bases in the middle. The CDR3 has 15 residues. In DNA, the CDR3 is TGCGCCAGCAGCACCCGGGACCTCCCGAAAAACATTCAGTACTTC. This gives the protein CASSTRDLPKNIQYF.

This clone was recorded once. The rearrangement links TRBV24-1 to TRBJ1-2, with 9 bases aligning to TRBD1. The CDR3 is 13 amino acids. The germline V gene has CDR1 KGHDR and CDR2 SFDVKD. The V segment lost 4 bases and the J segment 6 bases; nucleotides outside the gene matches: 2. CDR3: CATSEGQGNGYTF. The CDR3 nucleotides are TGTGCCACCAGTGAAGGACAGGGGAATGGCTACACCTTC.

This clone was detected once. The chain recombines TRBV6-5 with TRBJ1-4, with 7 bases identical to TRBD1. V gave up 5 bases and J gave up 5 bases; unmatched junction bases: 2. This CDR3 is 13 amino acids long. Looked up from germline, CDR1 is MNHEY and CDR2 is SVGAGI. CDR3 in amino acids: CASSPGQNEKLFF. The CDR3 nucleotides read TGTGCCAGCAGTCCGGGACAGAATGAAAAACTGTTTTTT.

The chain recombines TRBV7-2 with TRBJ2-2, with D perhaps matching TRBD1 (7 bases). Trimming cost V 6 bases and J 4 bases, with 18 bases left between them. Germline-derived CDR1 and CDR2 are SGHTA and FQGNSA. The CDR3 spans 16 residues. Here the CDR3 reads CASSPQGGGATGELFF. CDR3 DNA sequence: TGTGCCAGCAGTCCCCAGGGGGGCGGGGCCACCGGGGAGCTGTTTTTT.

This clone has only a few counts. This chain joins TRBV7-2 and TRBJ1-5; D unclear. The V end lost 4 bases, the J end lost 3 bases, and 7 bases lay between the germline ends. Looked up from germline, CDR1 is SGHTA and CDR2 is FQGNSA. The CDR3 spans 13 residues. The CDR3 loop is CASSSSPNQPQHF. The CDR3 nucleotides are TGTGCCAGCAGCTCGTCCCCCAATCAGCCCCAGCATTTT. The whole variable domain, remainder taken from reference TRBV7-2 and TRBJ1-5, is GAGVSQSPSNKVTEKGKDVELRCDPISGHTALYWYRQSLGQGLEFLIYFQGNSAPDKSGLPSDRFSAERTGGSVSTLTIQRTQQEDSAVYLCASSSSPNQPQHFGDGTRLSIL.

V gene TRBV24-1 combines with J gene TRBJ2-3; 8 bases match TRBD2. J lost 0 bases, V lost 2 bases, and 3 bases had no gene match. The CDR3 is 16 amino acids. Per germline, CDR1 KGHDR and CDR2 SFDVKD. The CDR3 is CATSDYSGASTDTQYF. DNA of the CDR3: TGTGCCACCAGTGATTATAGCGGGGCCAGCACAGATACGCAGTATTTT.

The chain uses TRBV4-1 and TRBJ2-6; D remains unclear. V was pared by 3 bases and J by 2 bases, with 8 bases between. CDR1 and CDR2 from the germline V gene are MGHRA and YSYEKL. The CDR3 totals 15 residues. The DNA of the CDR3 is TGCGCCAGCAGCCAGTCAGGAGCTGGGGCCAACGTCCTGACTTTC. It specifies CASSQSGAGANVLTF.

The chain combines TRBV19 with TRBJ1-6, with D perhaps TRBD1 (6 bases). The germline V gene has CDR1 LNHDA and CDR2 SQIVND (reference sequence). Deletions cut 10 bases from V and 9 bases from J, with 19 bases between. The CDR3 loop spans 14 amino acids. CDR3 region: CATGNREASSPLHF. DNA for the CDR3: TGTGCCACGGGAAACAGGGAGGCAAGTTCACCCCTCCACTTT.

The J gene is TRBJ1-6, the V gene TRBV5-4; the D is unclear. Trimming took off 0 bases at V and 6 bases at J, with 7 bases between the two ends. The CDR3 runs 14 residues. Germline CDR1 is SGHNT and CDR2 is YYREEE (reference sequence). The CDR3 bases are TGTGCCAGCAGCTTGGATTGGGGTAATTCACCCCTCCACTTT. This gives the protein CASSLDWGNSPLHF.

Here the CDR3 DNA reads TGTGCCAGCAGTTCCAACCCGACGGAAAACACTGAAGCTTTCTTT. This gives the protein CASSSNPTENTEAFF. This chain uses TRBV28 with TRBJ1-1; D remains ambiguous. Germline V gives CDR1 MDHEN, CDR2 SYDVKM. The CDR3 length is 15 residues. V was shortened by 4 bases and J by 2 bases, with 14 bases between the two germline ends. The whole variable domain, filled in from reference TRBV28 and TRBJ1-1, reads DVKVTQSSRYLVKRTGEKVFLECVQDMDHENMFWYRQDPGLGLRLIYFSYDVKMKEKGDIPEGYSVSREKKERFSLILESASTNQTSMYLCASSSNPTENTEAFFGQGTRLTVV.

V is TRBV21-1 and J is TRBJ1-4; the D segment call TRBD1 is taken from the table without a DNA check. TRBV21-1 is an annotated pseudogene. The CDR3 has 17 residues. The CDR3 spells CASSHFRSADNPKKLFF. The CDR3 region has the DNA TGTGCCAGCAGCCACTTCCGGTCCGCCGACAACCCTAAAAAACTGTTTTTT.

The V gene is TRBV4-1, the J gene TRBJ1-1; D might be TRBD1 (6 bases). The V end was cut by 4 bases, the J end by 4 bases, with 13 bases between. The CDR3 runs 14 residues. Germline-derived CDR1 and CDR2 are MGHRA and YSYEKL. Here the CDR3 DNA reads TGCGCCAGCAGCCCGGGACATGCCGCCACTGAAGCTTTCTTT. This gives the protein CASSPGHAATEAFF.

The chain is built from TRBV7-7 and TRBJ2-7; D gene uncertain. Looked up from germline, CDR1 is SSHAT and CDR2 is FNYEAQ (reference sequence). Trimming took 3 bases from V and 0 from J, leaving 12 bases between them. The length of the CDR3 is 15 residues. Here the CDR3 reads CASSFGRMSSYEQYV. The CDR3 nucleotides read TGTGCCAGCAGCTTTGGGCGCATGAGCTCCTACGAGCAGTACGTC.

The chain carries TRBV7-2 and TRBJ1-5; no definite D call. V was trimmed by 5 bases and J by 1 base, leaving 12 bases between them. The CDR3 runs to 15 residues. Germline assignment: CDR1 SGHTA and CDR2 FQGNSA. This chain's CDR3 is CASSPWGGSNQPQHF. The CDR3 DNA reads TGTGCCAGCAGCCCATGGGGTGGGAGCAATCAGCCCCAGCATTTT.

This clone came up a few times. This rearrangement joins TRBV19 to TRBJ2-2; D could derive from TRBD1 or TRBD2 (6 bases each). V lost 2 bases to trimming and J lost 7 bases, with 17 bases between them. CDR3 length: 16 residues. Germline CDR1 and CDR2: LNHDA and SQIVND (reference sequence). The CDR3 reads CASSIFPGARGGELFF. CDR3 in DNA: TGTGCCAGTAGTATATTTCCAGGGGCGCGGGGCGGGGAGCTGTTTTTT.

V usage is TRBV6-5 and J usage is TRBJ1-6; D ambiguous. Trimming cost V 2 bases and J 13 bases, with 9 bases left between them. The germline CDR1 and CDR2 sequences are MNHEY and SVGAGI. The length of the CDR3 is 12 residues. The CDR3 is CASSYGENPLHF. For the CDR3, the DNA is TGTGCCAGCAGTTACGGGGAGAACCCCCTCCACTTT.

This clone was picked up one time. V and J are TRBV24-1 and TRBJ2-5, with 10 bases aligning to TRBD2. The junction had 14 bases not matched to a gene; V was cut back by 9 bases and J by 2 bases. The CDR3 totals 17 residues. Germline CDR1 and CDR2: KGHDR and SFDVKD. CDR3 DNA sequence: TGTGCCACCGCTAGCGGGGGTCTTGATGATTTTCAAGAGACCCAGTACTTC. It is translated as CATASGGLDDFQETQYF.

This clone was counted between two and nine times. The V and J genes are TRBV6-5 and TRBJ2-7; 8 bases are shared with TRBD2. CDR3 length: 13 residues. Germline V lookup: CDR1 MNHEY, CDR2 SVGAGI. V shed 6 bases and J 3 bases; nucleotides not matched to a gene: 4. CDR3 residues: CASSRSGGYEQYV. As DNA, the CDR3 is TGTGCCAGCAGCCGCAGCGGGGGCTACGAGCAGTACGTC.